This TCR beta chain came from a study of OX40 agonist ivuxolimab in advanced cancers. About the study: Treatment of patients was with ivuxolimab, an agonistic anti-OX40 (CD134) antibody. The study, taken as a whole, reports: More expanded clones were seen, on average, in CD8+ T cells than in CD4+.

The method was immunoSEQ multiplex PCR; TCRdb's version includes in-frame clones alone and lacks a portion of them. The repertoire holds tens of thousands of clones, roughly 94% seen once, with around a tenth in the top ten. On this clone: Its antigen remains unknown. In the same sample, other DNA sequences code for this CDR3.

This sequence originates from an adult with an advanced solid tumor such as melanoma, head and neck, liver or kidney cancer. The material was CD4+ or CD8+ T cells sorted from blood, obtained in a trial of the OX40 agonist ivuxolimab.

The CDR3 DNA is TGTGCCAGCAGCTTAAGTGGCCAGGGGGCAAATGAGCAGTTCTTC. Translating it yields CASSLSGQGANEQFF. The chain is built from TRBV7-3 and TRBJ2-1, with 8 positions matching TRBD1. The CDR3 is made up of 15 amino acids. The germline gives CDR1 SGHTA, CDR2 FQGTGA. The V gene end was trimmed by 1 base and the J gene end by 7 bases; junction bases not matched to a gene: 6.